These T cell receptor beta chains were read from a single sample in a study of post-analysis software for immune sequencing data. TCRdb redid the calling of the PCR reads with MiXCR, one entry per CDR3 protein. The sample contains more than 350,000 distinct CDR3 sequences, 39% of which appear only once. The material sequenced was blood. All receptors derive from a girl aged 2-15 years with multiple sclerosis. Both conserved end residues are part of each CDR3. The D gene is left open where the match is weak. Size is stated for part of the rows, as once, few or many counts, or as a class when the clone is expanded.

D: TRBD2; J: TRBJ2-1; V: TRBV20-1; size: few; CDR3: CSAETSGPYNEQFF; DNA: TGCAGTGCAGAGACTAGCGGACCCTACAATGAGCAGTTCTTC
D: -; J: TRBJ2-7; V: TRBV29-1; size: -; CDR3: CSVELAFTDSYEQYF; DNA: TGCAGCGTTGAATTGGCGTTTACAGATTCCTACGAGCAGTACTTC
D: -; J: TRBJ2-7; V: TRBV20-1; size: many; CDR3: CSAKTGLDYEQYF; DNA: TGCAGTGCTAAGACGGGACTCGACTACGAGCAGTACTTC
D: -; J: TRBJ2-1; V: TRBV12-3/TRBV12-4; size: -; CDR3: CASSLQAVQFGNEQFF; DNA: TGTGCCAGCAGTCTCCAAGCGGTCCAGTTCGGGAATGAGCAGTTCTTC
D: TRBD2; J: TRBJ2-7; V: TRBV11-2; size: -; CDR3: CASSLVLAGPSYEQYF; DNA: TGTGCCAGCAGCTTGGTCCTAGCGGGACCTTCCTACGAGCAGTACTTC
D: -; J: TRBJ2-1; V: TRBV4-2; size: -; CDR3: CASSQVAGYNEQFF; DNA: TGTGCCAGCAGCCAGGTGGCCGGGTACAATGAGCAGTTCTTC
D: -; J: TRBJ1-2; V: TRBV7-8; size: -; CDR3: CASSLGQRQANYGYTF; DNA: TGTGCCAGCAGCTTAGGACAGAGACAAGCTAACTATGGCTACACCTTC
D: TRBD2; J: TRBJ2-5; V: TRBV15; size: few; CDR3: CATSRLSGRALKTQYF; DNA: TGTGCCACCAGCAGACTTAGCGGGAGGGCCTTGAAGACCCAGTACTTC
D: -; J: TRBJ1-1; V: TRBV20-1; size: few; CDR3: CSAIAGVGTEAFF; DNA: TGCAGTGCTATCGCGGGAGTTGGAACGGAAGCTTTCTTT
D: TRBD2; J: TRBJ2-7; V: TRBV7-2; size: -; CDR3: CASSYVTGTSVEQYF; DNA: TGTGCCAGCAGCTATGTAACCGGGACTAGCGTCGAGCAGTACTTC
D: -; J: TRBJ2-7; V: TRBV3-1; size: -; CDR3: CASSQIDRYEQYF; DNA: TGTGCCAGCAGCCAAATCGACAGATACGAGCAGTACTTC
D: TRBD1; J: TRBJ2-5; V: TRBV18; size: -; CDR3: CASSPQGANQETQYF; DNA: TGTGCCAGCTCACCACAGGGGGCAAACCAAGAGACCCAGTACTTC
D: -; J: TRBJ1-1; V: TRBV20-1; size: -; CDR3: CSARRHSNTEAFF; DNA: TGCAGTGCTAGAAGGCATTCGAACACTGAAGCTTTCTTT
D: TRBD2; J: TRBJ2-3; V: TRBV7-2; size: -; CDR3: CASSLGAGGTSGTDTQYF; DNA: TGTGCCAGCAGCTTAGGTGCCGGGGGGACTAGCGGGACAGATACGCAGTATTTT
D: -; J: TRBJ2-5; V: TRBV20-1; size: few; CDR3: CSAIRQAPTTQYF; DNA: TGCAGTGCTATAAGACAGGCCCCCACGACCCAGTACTTC
D: -; J: TRBJ1-2; V: TRBV20-1; size: -; CDR3: CSASRGGPIYGYTF; DNA: TGCAGTGCTAGCCGGGGCGGACCTATATATGGCTACACCTTC
D: -; J: TRBJ2-1; V: TRBV28; size: -; CDR3: CASSFLKREQFF; DNA: TGTGCCAGCAGTTTCCTTAAGCGGGAGCAGTTCTTC
D: TRBD1; J: TRBJ2-1; V: TRBV25-1; size: few; CDR3: CASSDRGYYDEQFF; DNA: TGTGCCAGCAGTGACAGGGGGTACTATGATGAGCAGTTCTTC
D: -; J: TRBJ1-4; V: TRBV19; size: -; CDR3: CASSALRTLNEKLFF; DNA: TGTGCCAGTAGTGCCCTGAGGACCCTTAATGAAAAACTGTTTTTT
D: TRBD1; J: TRBJ1-2; V: TRBV29-1; size: -; CDR3: CSVEHSYRGHIYGYTF; DNA: TGCAGCGTTGAACACTCCTACAGGGGGCATATCTATGGCTACACCTTC
D: -; J: TRBJ2-1; V: TRBV29-1; size: -; CDR3: CSVERYNEQFF; DNA: TGCAGCGTCGAACGCTACAATGAGCAGTTCTTC
D: TRBD2; J: TRBJ2-4; V: TRBV6-1; size: few; CDR3: CASSDPRGNIQYF; DNA: TGTGCCAGCAGTGATCCGCGGGGGAACATTCAGTACTTC
D: TRBD2; J: TRBJ2-7; V: TRBV7-3; size: -; CDR3: CASSEGLAYEQYF; DNA: TGTGCCAGCAGCGAGGGACTAGCCTACGAGCAGTACTTC
D: -; J: TRBJ2-3; V: TRBV7-3; size: -; CDR3: CASSWVSTDTQYF; DNA: TGTGCCAGCAGCTGGGTGAGCACAGATACGCAGTATTTT
D: -; J: TRBJ2-5; V: TRBV7-2; size: -; CDR3: CASSSGWGSQETQYF; DNA: TGTGCCAGCAGCTCCGGTTGGGGCAGCCAAGAGACCCAGTACTTC
D: -; J: TRBJ1-6; V: TRBV12-3/TRBV12-4; size: few; CDR3: CASTDQWSPLHF; DNA: TGTGCCAGCACCGATCAGTGGTCACCCCTCCACTTT
D: -; J: TRBJ2-7; V: TRBV7-9; size: -; CDR3: CASSLFPSPVDEQYF; DNA: TGTGCCAGCAGCTTATTTCCGAGCCCCGTTGACGAGCAGTACTTC
D: TRBD2; J: TRBJ2-1; V: TRBV20-1; size: -; CDR3: CSAIPMGLSYNEQFF; DNA: TGCAGTGCTATACCGATGGGACTATCCTACAATGAGCAGTTCTTC
D: -; J: TRBJ2-3; V: TRBV21-1; size: -; CDR3: CASRRGVSTDTQYF; DNA: TGTGCCAGCCGAAGGGGGGTCAGCACAGATACGCAGTATTTT
D: TRBD1; J: TRBJ2-5; V: TRBV7-2; size: -; CDR3: CASSLKVGQQEETQYF; DNA: TGTGCCAGCAGCTTAAAAGTGGGACAGCAGGAGGAGACCCAGTACTTC
D: TRBD2; J: TRBJ2-1; V: TRBV4-3; size: few; CDR3: CASSHGLAGDNEQFF; DNA: TGCGCCAGCAGCCACGGACTAGCGGGAGATAATGAGCAGTTCTTC
D: TRBD2; J: TRBJ2-4; V: TRBV18; size: -; CDR3: CASSRRPRGGENIQYF; DNA: TGTGCCAGCTCCCGGAGGCCGCGGGGGGGCGAAAACATTCAGTACTTC
D: TRBD2; J: TRBJ2-1; V: TRBV3-1; size: few; CDR3: CASSQDLASGLGQFF; DNA: TGTGCCAGCAGCCAAGATTTGGCTAGCGGTTTAGGGCAGTTCTTC
D: -; J: TRBJ1-1; V: TRBV28; size: once; CDR3: CASSLWGENTEAFF; DNA: TGTGCCAGCAGTTTATGGGGGGAAAACACTGAAGCTTTCTTT
D: -; J: TRBJ1-4; V: TRBV6-5; size: -; CDR3: CASSYLRPPEGGKLFF; DNA: TGTGCCAGCAGTTACCTCCGACCCCCAGAGGGAGGAAAACTGTTTTTT
D: -; J: TRBJ2-7; V: TRBV5-1; size: -; CDR3: CASSLEYGVEQYF; DNA: TGCGCCAGCAGCTTGGAGTACGGGGTCGAGCAGTACTTC
D: TRBD2; J: TRBJ2-7; V: TRBV7-9; size: few; CDR3: CASSYGRYYEQYF; DNA: TGTGCCAGCAGCTACGGGAGGTACTACGAGCAGTACTTC
D: TRBD2; J: TRBJ2-3; V: TRBV18; size: -; CDR3: CASSPVQRGAPNTDTQYF; DNA: TGTGCCAGCTCACCCGTACAGCGGGGGGCACCGAACACAGATACGCAGTATTTT
D: -; J: TRBJ1-4; V: TRBV15; size: -; CDR3: CATRIVQGPLTNEKLFF; DNA: TGTGCCACCAGGATCGTACAGGGACCCCTAACTAATGAAAAACTGTTTTTT
D: TRBD2; J: TRBJ2-7; V: TRBV12-3/TRBV12-4; size: -; CDR3: CASSSPSGPYYEQYF; DNA: TGTGCCAGCAGCTCCCCTAGCGGGCCCTACTACGAGCAGTACTTC
D: -; J: TRBJ1-2; V: TRBV10-3; size: few; CDR3: CAISDEFAGYTF; DNA: TGTGCCATCAGTGACGAATTCGCTGGCTACACCTTC
D: TRBD1; J: TRBJ1-6; V: TRBV7-3; size: -; CDR3: CASSLRDRNSPLHF; DNA: TGTGCCAGCAGCTTAAGGGACAGAAATTCACCCCTCCACTTT
D: TRBD2; J: TRBJ2-1; V: TRBV29-1; size: few; CDR3: CSERRAGSSYNEQFF; DNA: TGCAGCGAAAGACGAGCGGGGAGCTCCTACAATGAGCAGTTCTTC